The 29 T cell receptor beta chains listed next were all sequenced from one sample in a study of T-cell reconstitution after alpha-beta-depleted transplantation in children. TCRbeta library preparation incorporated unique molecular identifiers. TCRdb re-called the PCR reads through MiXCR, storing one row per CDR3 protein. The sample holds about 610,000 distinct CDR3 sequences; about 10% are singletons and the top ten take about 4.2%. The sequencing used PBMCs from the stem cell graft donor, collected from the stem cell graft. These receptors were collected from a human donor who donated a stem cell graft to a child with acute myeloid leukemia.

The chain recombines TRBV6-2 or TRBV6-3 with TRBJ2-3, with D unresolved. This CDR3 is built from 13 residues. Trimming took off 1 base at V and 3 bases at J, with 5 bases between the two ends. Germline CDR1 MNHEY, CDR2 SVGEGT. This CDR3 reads CASSYFSTDTQYF. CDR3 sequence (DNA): TGTGCCAGCAGTTACTTCTCAACAGATACGCAGTATTTT.

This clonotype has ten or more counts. CDR3 protein: CATSSAWRDRGRQSAKNIQYF. DNA for the CDR3: TGTGCCACCAGCAGCGCATGGAGGGACAGGGGCCGTCAGTCAGCCAAAAACATTCAGTACTTC. The chain combines TRBV15 with TRBJ2-4; 10 bases match TRBD1. V shed 3 bases, J shed 0 bases, and the junction held 17 bases outside the gene matches. CDR3 size: 21 residues. The V gene's germline CDR1 is LNHNV and CDR2 YYDKDF (reference sequence).

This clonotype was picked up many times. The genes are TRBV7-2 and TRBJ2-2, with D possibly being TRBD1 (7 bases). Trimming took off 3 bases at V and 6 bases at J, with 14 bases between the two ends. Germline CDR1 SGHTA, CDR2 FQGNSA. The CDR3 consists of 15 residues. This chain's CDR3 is CASSFGRGGSGELFF. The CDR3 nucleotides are TGTGCCAGCAGCTTCGGGAGAGGGGGCTCCGGGGAGCTGTTTTTT.

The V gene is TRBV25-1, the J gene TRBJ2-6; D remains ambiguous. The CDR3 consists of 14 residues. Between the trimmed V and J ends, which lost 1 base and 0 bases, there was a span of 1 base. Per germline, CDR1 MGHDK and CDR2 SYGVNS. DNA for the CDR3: TGTGCCAGCAGTGAATTCTCTGGGGCCAACGTCCTGACTTTC. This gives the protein CASSEFSGANVLTF.

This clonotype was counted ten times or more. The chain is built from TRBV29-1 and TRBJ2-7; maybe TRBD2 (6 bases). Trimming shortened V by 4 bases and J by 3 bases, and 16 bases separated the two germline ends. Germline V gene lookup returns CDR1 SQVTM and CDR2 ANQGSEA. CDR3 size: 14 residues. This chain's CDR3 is CSVGGGGTHYEQYF. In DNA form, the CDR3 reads TGCAGCGTTGGGGGAGGAGGGACCCACTACGAGCAGTACTTC.

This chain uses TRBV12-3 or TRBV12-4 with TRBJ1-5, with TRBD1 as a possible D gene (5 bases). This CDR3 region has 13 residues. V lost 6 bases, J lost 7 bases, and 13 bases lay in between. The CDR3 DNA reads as TGTGCCAGCAGCTCCCATGGGGGACAGCCCCAGCATTTT. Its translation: CASSSHGGQPQHF.

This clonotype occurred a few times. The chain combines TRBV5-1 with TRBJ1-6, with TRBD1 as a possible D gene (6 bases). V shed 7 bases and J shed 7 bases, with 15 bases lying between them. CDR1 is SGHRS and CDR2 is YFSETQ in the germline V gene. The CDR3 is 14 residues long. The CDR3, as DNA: TGCGCCAGCGCGGCTAGGGACACAAATTCACCCCTCCACTTT. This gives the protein CASAARDTNSPLHF.

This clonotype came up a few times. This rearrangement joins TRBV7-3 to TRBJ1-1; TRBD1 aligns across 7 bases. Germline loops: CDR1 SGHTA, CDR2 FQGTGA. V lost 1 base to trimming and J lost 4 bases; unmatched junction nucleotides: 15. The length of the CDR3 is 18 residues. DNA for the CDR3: TGTGCCAGCAGCTTAAAACCCCCATCGACAGGGTGGGGCACTGAAGCTTTCTTT. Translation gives CASSLKPPSTGWGTEAFF.

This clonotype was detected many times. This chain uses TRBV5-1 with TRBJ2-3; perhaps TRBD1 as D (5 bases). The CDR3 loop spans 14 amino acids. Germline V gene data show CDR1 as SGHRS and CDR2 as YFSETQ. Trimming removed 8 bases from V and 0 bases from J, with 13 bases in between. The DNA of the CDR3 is TGCGCCAGTCTTCGCGGACAAAGCACAGATACGCAGTATTTT. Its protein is CASLRGQSTDTQYF.

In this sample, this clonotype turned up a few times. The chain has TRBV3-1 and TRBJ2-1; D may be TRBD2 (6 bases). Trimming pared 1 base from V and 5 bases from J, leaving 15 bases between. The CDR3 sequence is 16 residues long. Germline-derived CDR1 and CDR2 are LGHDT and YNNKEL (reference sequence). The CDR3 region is CASSQGIGGGDNEQFF. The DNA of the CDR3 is TGTGCCAGCAGCCAAGGAATTGGCGGAGGGGACAATGAGCAGTTCTTC.

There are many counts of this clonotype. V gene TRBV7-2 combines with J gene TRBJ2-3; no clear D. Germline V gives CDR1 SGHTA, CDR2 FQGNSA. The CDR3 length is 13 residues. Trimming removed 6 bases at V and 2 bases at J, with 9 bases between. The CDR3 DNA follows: TGTGCCAGCAGTCACCTCTTCACAGATACGCAGTATTTT. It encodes CASSHLFTDTQYF.

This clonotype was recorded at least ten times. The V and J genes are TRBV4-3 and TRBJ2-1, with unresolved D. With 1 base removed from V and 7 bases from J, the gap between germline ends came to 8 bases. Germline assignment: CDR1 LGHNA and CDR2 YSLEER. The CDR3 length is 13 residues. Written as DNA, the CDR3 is TGCGCCAGCAGCCAAGTTGTGGGGAATGAGCAGTTCTTC. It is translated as CASSQVVGNEQFF.

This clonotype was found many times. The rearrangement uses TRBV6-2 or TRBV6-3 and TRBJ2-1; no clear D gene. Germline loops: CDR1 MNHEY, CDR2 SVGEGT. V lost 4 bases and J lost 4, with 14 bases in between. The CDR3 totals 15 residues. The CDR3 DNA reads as TGTGCCAGCAGTTTCGAGGTTCTACTGTACAATGAGCAGTTCTTC. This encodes CASSFEVLLYNEQFF.

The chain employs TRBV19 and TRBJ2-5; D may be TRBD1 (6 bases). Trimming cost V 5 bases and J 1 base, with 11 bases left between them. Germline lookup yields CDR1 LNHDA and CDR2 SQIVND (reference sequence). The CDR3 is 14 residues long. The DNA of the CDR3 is TGTGCCAGTAGTGCTGGGACAATCCAAGAGACCCAGTACTTC. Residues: CASSAGTIQETQYF.

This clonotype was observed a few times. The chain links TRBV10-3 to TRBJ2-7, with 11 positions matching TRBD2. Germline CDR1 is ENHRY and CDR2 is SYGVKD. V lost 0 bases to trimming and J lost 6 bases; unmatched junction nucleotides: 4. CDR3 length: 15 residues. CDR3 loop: CAISESLAGGFEQYF. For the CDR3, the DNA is TGTGCCATCAGTGAGTCGCTAGCGGGAGGATTCGAGCAGTACTTC.

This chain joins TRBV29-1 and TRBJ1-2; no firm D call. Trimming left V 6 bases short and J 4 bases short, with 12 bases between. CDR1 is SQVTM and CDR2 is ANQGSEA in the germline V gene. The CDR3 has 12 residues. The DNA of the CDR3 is TGCAGCGTACTTACCTCGAGCTATGGCTACACCTTC. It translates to CSVLTSSYGYTF.

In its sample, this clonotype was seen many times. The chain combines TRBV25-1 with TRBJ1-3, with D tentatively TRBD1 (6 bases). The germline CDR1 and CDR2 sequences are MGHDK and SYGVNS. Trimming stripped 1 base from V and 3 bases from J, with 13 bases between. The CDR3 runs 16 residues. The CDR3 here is CASSESRDTIGNTIYF. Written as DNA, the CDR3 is TGTGCCAGCAGTGAATCCAGGGACACGATTGGAAACACCATATATTTT.

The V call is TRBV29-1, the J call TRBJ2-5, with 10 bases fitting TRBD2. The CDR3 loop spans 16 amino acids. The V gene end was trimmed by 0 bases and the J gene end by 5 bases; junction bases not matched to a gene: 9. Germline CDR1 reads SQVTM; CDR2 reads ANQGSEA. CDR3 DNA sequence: TGCAGCGTTGAAGATCGGGTTAGCGGGAGGATGGAGACCCAGTACTTC. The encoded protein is CSVEDRVSGRMETQYF.

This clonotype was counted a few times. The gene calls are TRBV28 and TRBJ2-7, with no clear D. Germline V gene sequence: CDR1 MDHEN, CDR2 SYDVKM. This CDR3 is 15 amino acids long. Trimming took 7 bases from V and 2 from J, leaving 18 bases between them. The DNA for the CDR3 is TGTGCCAGCATCAGAGATCCTTCCTCCCCCTACGAGCAGTACTTC. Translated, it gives CASIRDPSSPYEQYF. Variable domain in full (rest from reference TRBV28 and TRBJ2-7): DVKVTQSSRYLVKRTGEKVFLECVQDMDHENMFWYRQDPGLGLRLIYFSYDVKMKEKGDIPEGYSVSREKKERFSLILESASTNQTSMYLCASIRDPSSPYEQYFGPGTRLTVT.

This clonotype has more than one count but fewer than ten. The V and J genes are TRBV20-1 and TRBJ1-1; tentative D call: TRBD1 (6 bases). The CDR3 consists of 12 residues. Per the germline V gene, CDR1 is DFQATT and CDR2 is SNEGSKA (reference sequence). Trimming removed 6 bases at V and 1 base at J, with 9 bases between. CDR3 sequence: CSAGGRNTEAFF. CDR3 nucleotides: TGCAGTGCAGGGGGACGGAACACTGAAGCTTTCTTT.

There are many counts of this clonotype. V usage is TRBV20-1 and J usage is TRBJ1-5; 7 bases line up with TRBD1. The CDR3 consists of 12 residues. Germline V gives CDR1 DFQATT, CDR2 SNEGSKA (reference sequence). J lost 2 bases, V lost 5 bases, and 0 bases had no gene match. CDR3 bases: TGCAGTGCTGACAGGGGCAATCAGCCCCAGCATTTT. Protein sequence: CSADRGNQPQHF.

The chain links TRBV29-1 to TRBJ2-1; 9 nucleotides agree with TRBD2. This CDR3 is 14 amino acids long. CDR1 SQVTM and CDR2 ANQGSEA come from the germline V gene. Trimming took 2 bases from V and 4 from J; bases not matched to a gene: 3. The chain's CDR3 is CSVESAGGYNEQFF. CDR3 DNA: TGCAGCGTTGAATCAGCGGGAGGTTACAATGAGCAGTTCTTC.

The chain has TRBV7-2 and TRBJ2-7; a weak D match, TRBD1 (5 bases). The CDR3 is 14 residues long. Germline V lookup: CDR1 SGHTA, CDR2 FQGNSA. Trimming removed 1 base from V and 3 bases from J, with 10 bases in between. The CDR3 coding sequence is TGTGCCAGCAGCTTAGGAGGCAGGGTCTACGAGCAGTACTTC. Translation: CASSLGGRVYEQYF.

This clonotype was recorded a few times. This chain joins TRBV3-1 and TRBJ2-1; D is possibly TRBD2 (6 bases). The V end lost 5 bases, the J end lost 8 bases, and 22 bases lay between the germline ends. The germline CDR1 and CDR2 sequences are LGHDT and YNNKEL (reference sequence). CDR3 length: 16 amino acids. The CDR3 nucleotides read TGTGCCAGCAGCTCCTTACGACCCGGGAGTAGGGATGAGCAGTTCTTC. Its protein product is CASSSLRPGSRDEQFF.

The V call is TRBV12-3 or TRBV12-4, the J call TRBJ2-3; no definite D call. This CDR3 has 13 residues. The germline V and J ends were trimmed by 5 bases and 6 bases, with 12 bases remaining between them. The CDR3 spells CASSPIGPDTQYF. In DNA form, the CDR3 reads TGTGCCAGCAGTCCAATCGGGCCGGATACGCAGTATTTT.

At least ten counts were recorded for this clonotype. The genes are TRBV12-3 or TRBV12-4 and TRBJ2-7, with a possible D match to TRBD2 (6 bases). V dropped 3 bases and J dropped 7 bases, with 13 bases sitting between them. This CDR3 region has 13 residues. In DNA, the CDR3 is TGTGCCAGCAGTTTTGGTTTCGGAGGGGAGCAGTACTTC. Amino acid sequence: CASSFGFGGEQYF.

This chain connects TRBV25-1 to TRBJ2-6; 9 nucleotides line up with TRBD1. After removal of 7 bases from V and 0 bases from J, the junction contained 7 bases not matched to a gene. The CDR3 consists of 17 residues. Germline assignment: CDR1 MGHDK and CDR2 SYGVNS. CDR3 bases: TGTGCCAGCACTCCCGGGACAGGGTACTCTGGGGCCAACGTCCTGACTTTC. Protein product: CASTPGTGYSGANVLTF.

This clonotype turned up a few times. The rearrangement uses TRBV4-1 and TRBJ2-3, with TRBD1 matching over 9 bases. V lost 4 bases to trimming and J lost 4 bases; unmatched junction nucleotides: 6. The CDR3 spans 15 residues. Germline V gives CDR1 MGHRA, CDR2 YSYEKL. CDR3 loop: CASSRPGTGPDTQYF. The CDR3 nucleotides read TGCGCCAGCAGCCGCCCCGGGACAGGGCCAGATACGCAGTATTTT.

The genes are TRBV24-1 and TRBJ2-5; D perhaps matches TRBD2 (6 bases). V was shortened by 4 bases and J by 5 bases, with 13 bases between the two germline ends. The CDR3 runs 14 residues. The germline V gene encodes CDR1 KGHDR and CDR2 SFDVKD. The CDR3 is CATSEGGTSETQYF. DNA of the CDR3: TGTGCCACCAGTGAGGGCGGGACCAGTGAGACCCAGTACTTC.